Shown below are 32 T cell receptor beta chains from a single sample sequenced in a study of OX40 agonist ivuxolimab in advanced cancers. Clones were sequenced by immunoSEQ multiplex PCR, and TCRdb holds only the in-frame ones, with some missing. The sample carries some 100,000 clones, under 90% recorded once. Here the sequenced sample was CD4+ or CD8+ T cells sorted from blood, taken in a trial of the OX40 agonist ivuxolimab. The receptors come from an adult with an advanced solid tumor such as melanoma, head and neck, liver or kidney cancer.

The table lists this clone with a few counts. This rearrangement joins TRBV19 to TRBJ2-1; 13 bases fit TRBD2. Trimming at V came to 5 bases and at J to 6 bases, leaving 19 bases not matched to a gene. Germline lookup yields CDR1 LNHDA and CDR2 SQIVND (reference sequence). This CDR3 has 20 amino acids. Here the CDR3 reads CASSSSPATSGRARSNEQFF. CDR3 nucleotide sequence: TGTGCCAGTAGTTCCTCCCCCGCAACTAGCGGGAGGGCCCGTTCCAATGAGCAGTTCTTC.

CDR3 nucleotides: TGCGCCAGCAGCCCAGTTGGGTCAGGGGTAGGCCTGAATCAGCCCCAGCATTTT. Translation gives CASSPVGSGVGLNQPQHF. V is TRBV4-1 and J is TRBJ1-5; a possible D gene is TRBD1 (6 bases). The CDR3 has 18 residues. The V and J ends lost 4 bases and 4 bases respectively, with 23 bases between them. CDR1 and CDR2 from the germline V gene are MGHRA and YSYEKL.

By share, this clone ranks as medium-sized (0.01 to 0.1%). V gene TRBV4-1 combines with J gene TRBJ1-2; 7 bases fit TRBD1. This CDR3 contains 15 residues. V was pared by 0 bases and J by 6 bases, with 7 bases of the junction left unmatched. CDR1 is MGHRA, CDR2 YSYEKL, per germline. CDR3 protein: CASSQEFGRGDGYTF. The CDR3 nucleotides are TGCGCCAGCAGCCAAGAATTCGGCAGGGGGGATGGCTACACCTTC.

V is TRBV2 and J is TRBJ2-1; TRBD2 is a possible D gene (6 bases). Germline V lookup: CDR1 SNHLY, CDR2 FYNNEI. Deletions cut 6 bases from V and 6 bases from J, with 15 bases between. The CDR3 has 14 amino acids. This CDR3 is CASSRTGLFNEQFF. DNA for the CDR3: TGTGCCAGCAGCCGAACTGGACTATTCAATGAGCAGTTCTTC.

The chain uses TRBV6-1 and TRBJ1-2; D remains ambiguous. This CDR3 is built from 12 residues. Deletions cut 1 base from V and 4 bases from J, with 4 bases between. Germline CDR1 and CDR2: MNHNS and SASEGT. CDR3 region: CASSEVSYGYTF. CDR3 sequence (DNA): TGTGCCAGCAGTGAAGTGAGCTATGGCTACACCTTC.

This clone was observed a few times. The chain recombines TRBV5-4 with TRBJ2-7; TRBD2 matches 10 bases. CDR3 length equals 14 residues. Losses at the gene ends were 5 bases for V and 2 bases for J; bases not matched to a gene: 4. The germline gives CDR1 SGHNT, CDR2 YYREEE (reference sequence). Written as DNA, the CDR3 is TGTGCCAGCAGTAAAGCGGGAGGGCCCTACGAGCAGTACTTC. Amino acid sequence: CASSKAGGPYEQYF.

V gene TRBV4-1 combines with J gene TRBJ2-7; TRBD2 matches 10 bases. V trimming: 1 base; J trimming: 2 bases; junction bases outside the gene matches: 5. Per germline, CDR1 MGHRA and CDR2 YSYEKL. The CDR3 is 16 amino acids. CDR3 region: CASSQGRTSGTYEQYF. DNA of the CDR3: TGCGCCAGCAGCCAAGGGCGGACTAGCGGTACCTACGAGCAGTACTTC.

The chain has TRBV6-1 and TRBJ2-7; TRBD2 might be the D (6 bases). CDR3 length: 15 residues. With 6 bases removed from V and 2 bases from J, the gap between germline ends came to 17 bases. Germline-derived CDR1 and CDR2 are MNHNS and SASEGT. The CDR3 region has the DNA TGTGCCAGCAGCCAAGAGGGGACTCTAGCCTACGAGCAGTACTTC. Translating gives CASSQEGTLAYEQYF.

The chain combines TRBV7-3 with TRBJ2-2, with 8 bases matching TRBD2. The germline V gene encodes CDR1 SGHTA and CDR2 FQGTGA. The V segment lost 5 bases and the J segment 2 bases; nucleotides outside the gene matches: 4. CDR3 length equals 15 residues. The CDR3 sequence: CASSNSGDNTGELFF. The DNA of the CDR3 is TGTGCCAGCAGCAATAGCGGGGACAACACCGGGGAGCTGTTTTTT.

The CDR3 loop is CASSLVGSGDQPQHF. CDR3 coding DNA: TGTGCCAGCAGTTTAGTCGGTTCGGGGGATCAGCCCCAGCATTTT. This sequence joins TRBV27 and TRBJ1-5; tentative D call: TRBD1 (5 bases). There are 15 residues in the CDR3. CDR1 and CDR2 (germline): MNHEY, SMNVEV (reference sequence). Trimming cost V 2 bases and J 5 bases, with 13 bases left between them.

The chain is built from TRBV5-1 and TRBJ2-5; TRBD2 aligns across 15 bases. The CDR3 length is 17 residues. With V trimmed by 4 bases and J by 4 bases, 8 bases remained unmatched. The germline gives CDR1 SGHRS, CDR2 YFSETQ. CDR3 amino acids: CASSPGLAGGLGETQYF. CDR3 DNA: TGCGCCAGCAGCCCCGGACTAGCGGGAGGGTTGGGAGAGACCCAGTACTTC.

This chain uses TRBV7-3 with TRBJ2-3; D is ambiguous. This CDR3 comprises 14 residues. Germline values: CDR1 SGHTA, CDR2 FQGTGA. V lost 0 bases and J lost 0, with 4 bases in between. The CDR3 spells CASSLTVSTDTQYF. In nucleotides, the CDR3 is TGTGCCAGCAGCTTAACGGTTAGCACAGATACGCAGTATTTT.

The genes are TRBV29-1 and TRBJ2-1, with D possibly matching TRBD1 (6 bases). CDR3 size: 11 residues. Between the trimmed V and J ends, which lost 5 bases and 10 bases, there was a span of 12 bases. The V gene's germline CDR1 is SQVTM and CDR2 ANQGSEA. Here the CDR3 reads CSVPGVREQFF. CDR3 nucleotide sequence: TGCAGCGTTCCAGGGGTTCGCGAGCAGTTCTTC.

The chain carries TRBV4-1 and TRBJ2-7; either TRBD1 or TRBD2 may fit D (5 bases each). Trimming shortened V by 3 bases and J by 0 bases, and 15 bases separated the two germline ends. Germline assignment: CDR1 MGHRA and CDR2 YSYEKL. This CDR3 is built from 16 residues. CDR3 sequence (DNA): TGCGCCAGCAGCCAGGGGGTCGGAGGCAGCTCCTACGAGCAGTACTTC. Its protein is CASSQGVGGSSYEQYF.

This clone was detected once. The rearrangement links TRBV18 to TRBJ1-2; TRBD1 matches 12 bases. Per germline, CDR1 KGHSH and CDR2 LQKENI. The CDR3 loop spans 22 amino acids. The J segment lost 3 bases and the V segment lost 3 bases, leaving 23 bases of the junction unmatched. The DNA of the CDR3 is TGTGCCAGCTCACCGGTCTTCTCCTATGTTCATGGGGGACAGGGGGCGGACTATGGCTACACCTTC. This sequence encodes CASSPVFSYVHGGQGADYGYTF.

The chain uses TRBV7-9 and TRBJ2-7; 9 positions match TRBD2. Germline V CDR1 and CDR2: SEHNR, FQNEAQ (reference sequence). The CDR3 is made up of 14 amino acids. J lost 4 bases, V lost 8 bases, and 9 bases had no gene match. The CDR3 sequence is CASHLTSGPYEQYF. The CDR3 DNA reads as TGTGCCAGCCACCTGACTAGCGGCCCATACGAGCAGTACTTC.

The rearrangement joins TRBV6-5 to TRBJ1-1; the D gene is possibly TRBD1 (5 bases). The CDR3 totals 15 residues. Trimming took 6 bases from V and 3 from J, leaving 17 bases between them. Germline V gene sequence: CDR1 MNHEY, CDR2 SVGAGI. The DNA for the CDR3 is TGTGCCAGCAGCACCGGGGAGGGAGGGGACACTGAAGCTTTCTTT. It codes for CASSTGEGGDTEAFF.

The V and J genes are TRBV18 and TRBJ1-5, with TRBD1 as a possible D gene (6 bases). The CDR3 covers 15 residues. V was clipped by 6 bases and J by 4 bases, with 16 bases between them. CDR1 and CDR2 (germline): KGHSH, LQKENI. CDR3 in amino acids: CASSPRQVINQPQHF. The DNA for the CDR3 is TGTGCCAGCTCGCCGAGACAGGTGATTAATCAGCCCCAGCATTTT.

CDR3 sequence (DNA): TGTGCCAGCAGTGAAGATAAGACAGCTGAAGCTTTCTTT. Amino acids: CASSEDKTAEAFF. J is TRBJ1-1 and V is TRBV6-1, with D perhaps TRBD1 (5 bases). Trimming left V 1 base short and J 6 bases short, with 9 bases between. This CDR3 has 13 amino acids. The germline V gene has CDR1 MNHNS and CDR2 SASEGT.

This clone has just a few counts. The J gene is TRBJ1-3, the V gene TRBV9, with D unresolved. Looked up from germline, CDR1 is SGDLS and CDR2 is YYNGEE. Trimming took off 4 bases at V and 0 bases at J, with 2 bases between the two ends. The CDR3 totals 12 residues. The CDR3 protein is CASSTSGNTIYF. The CDR3 DNA reads as TGTGCCAGCAGCACCTCTGGAAACACCATATATTTT. The entire variable domain, with the rest obtained from reference TRBV9 and TRBJ1-3, is as follows: DSGVTQTPKHLITATGQRVTLRCSPRSGDLSVYWYQQSLDQGLQFLIQYYNGEERAKGNILERFSAQQFPDLHSELNLSSLELGDSALYFCASSTSGNTIYFGEGSWLTVV.

The chain uses TRBV18 and TRBJ2-2; D is ambiguous. Trimming shortened V by 4 bases and J by 7 bases, and 4 bases separated the two germline ends. Germline V CDR1 and CDR2: KGHSH, LQKENI. This CDR3 is built from 11 residues. CDR3 sequence reads: CASSLLGELFF. As DNA, the CDR3 is TGTGCCAGCTCACTTCTCGGGGAGCTGTTTTTT.

The gene calls are TRBV11-3 and TRBJ2-1, with a possible D match to TRBD1 (6 bases). Germline V gene sequence: CDR1 SGHNT, CDR2 YENEEA. The CDR3 totals 15 residues. V lost 5 bases to trimming and J lost 2 bases, with 13 bases between them. The CDR3 sequence: CASSEEGTTYNEQFF. CDR3 nucleotides: TGTGCCAGCAGCGAAGAAGGGACAACCTACAATGAGCAGTTCTTC.

V usage is TRBV5-1 and J usage is TRBJ2-1; 8 bases line up with TRBD2. Germline trimming cut 2 bases from V and 10 bases from J; bases unmatched to any gene: 5. CDR1 is SGHRS, CDR2 YFSETQ, per germline. This CDR3 is 13 amino acids long. The CDR3 DNA reads as TGCGCCAGCAGCTTAGGACTAGCATCCGAGCAGTTCTTC. Encoded protein: CASSLGLASEQFF.

V gene TRBV19 combines with J gene TRBJ2-7, with 12 bases identical to TRBD1. There are 13 residues in the CDR3. The trim removed 4 bases at V and 12 bases at J, leaving 7 bases unmatched. Germline CDR1 LNHDA, CDR2 SQIVND (reference sequence). The DNA of the CDR3 is TGTGCCAGTAGTAAGGAGGGACAGGGGGCTCGGTACTTC. It is translated as CASSKEGQGARYF.

The genes are TRBV7-8 and TRBJ2-5; TRBD2 matches at 7 bases. Germline CDR1 reads SGHVS; CDR2 reads FQNEAQ. The trim removed 3 bases at V and 5 bases at J, leaving 0 bases unmatched. This CDR3 has 12 residues. CDR3 protein: CASSFGGETQYF. As DNA, the CDR3 is TGTGCCAGCAGCTTCGGGGGGGAGACCCAGTACTTC.

The chain links TRBV7-6 to TRBJ1-2; TRBD1 might be the D (5 bases). This CDR3 has 14 amino acids. Germline values: CDR1 SGHVS, CDR2 FNYEAQ. V was shortened by 4 bases and J by 3 bases, with 12 bases between the two germline ends. For the CDR3, the DNA is TGTGCCAGCAGCTCGGGGCTCAGGGACTATGGCTACACCTTC. Encoded protein: CASSSGLRDYGYTF.

V gene TRBV2 combines with J gene TRBJ1-1; tentative D call: TRBD1 (5 bases). The CDR3 is 13 amino acids. V lost 9 bases and J lost 4, with 15 bases in between. Germline CDR1 and CDR2: SNHLY and FYNNEI. The DNA of the CDR3 is TGTGCCAGGACCTACCAGGGTGGCACTGAAGCTTTCTTT. Its translation: CARTYQGGTEAFF. Full variable domain (missing parts from reference TRBV2 and TRBJ1-1): EPEVTQTPSHQVTQMGQEVILRCVPISNHLYFYWYRQILGQKVEFLVSFYNNEISEKSEIFDDQFSVERPDGSNFTLKIRSTKLEDSAMYFCARTYQGGTEAFFGQGTRLTVV.

A single count supports this clone. This chain connects TRBV5-5 to TRBJ1-1; the D is unclear. This CDR3 spans 11 amino acids. Germline CDR1 SGHKS, CDR2 YYEKEE (reference sequence). Trimming removed 2 bases from V and 5 bases from J, with 4 bases in between. The CDR3 protein is CASSFQTEAFF. The CDR3 region has the DNA TGTGCCAGCAGCTTTCAGACTGAAGCTTTCTTT.

This chain joins TRBV28 and TRBJ2-2; 8 bases match TRBD2. Germline V gene data show CDR1 as MDHEN and CDR2 as SYDVKM. The CDR3 has 15 residues. The junction had 4 bases not matched to a gene; V was cut back by 5 bases and J by 2 bases. The CDR3 nucleotides read TGTGCCAGCAGTGAAGCGGGAGCAAACACCGGGGAGCTGTTTTTT. Translated, it gives CASSEAGANTGELFF.

CDR3 DNA: TGTGCCAGCAGCCAAGACCCCCTAAGTGAGCAGTTCTTC. Its protein is CASSQDPLSEQFF. The V and J genes are TRBV7-2 and TRBJ2-1; D call uncertain. Germline CDR1 and CDR2: SGHTA and FQGNSA. Trimming stripped 5 bases from V and 9 bases from J, with 14 bases between. This CDR3 spans 13 amino acids.

The count of this clone is one. The chain has TRBV19 and TRBJ2-1; D ambiguous. This CDR3 contains 16 residues. From germline, CDR1 is LNHDA and CDR2 SQIVND (reference sequence). The V gene lost 0 bases and the J gene lost 6 bases, with 15 bases spanning the gap. The CDR3 DNA is TGTGCCAGTAGTATAGATCCGGCTAGATACCTCAATGAGCAGTTCTTC. Translation: CASSIDPARYLNEQFF.

This sequence joins TRBV6-1 and TRBJ1-1; TRBD1 might be the D (5 bases). Germline-derived CDR1 and CDR2 are MNHNS and SASEGT. V lost 4 bases, J lost 4 bases, and 16 bases lay in between. The CDR3 sequence is 15 residues long. The CDR3 coding sequence is TGTGCCAGCAGTGCTCAGGGTAGGTCTAGCACTGAAGCTTTCTTT. Translated: CASSAQGRSSTEAFF.